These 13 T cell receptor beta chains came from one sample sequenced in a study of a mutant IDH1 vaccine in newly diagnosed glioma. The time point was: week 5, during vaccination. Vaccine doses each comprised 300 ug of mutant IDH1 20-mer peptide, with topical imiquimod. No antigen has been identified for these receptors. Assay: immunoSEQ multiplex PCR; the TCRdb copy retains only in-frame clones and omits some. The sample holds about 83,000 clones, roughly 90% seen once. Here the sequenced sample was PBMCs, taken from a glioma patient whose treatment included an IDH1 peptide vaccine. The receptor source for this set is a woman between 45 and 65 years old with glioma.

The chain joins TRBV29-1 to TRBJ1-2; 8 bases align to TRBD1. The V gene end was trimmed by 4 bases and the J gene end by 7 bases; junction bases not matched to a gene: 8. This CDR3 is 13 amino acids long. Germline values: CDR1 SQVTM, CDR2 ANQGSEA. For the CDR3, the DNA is TGCAGCGTTGCCTTTTTGGACAGGGCTGGCTACACCTTC. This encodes CSVAFLDRAGYTF.

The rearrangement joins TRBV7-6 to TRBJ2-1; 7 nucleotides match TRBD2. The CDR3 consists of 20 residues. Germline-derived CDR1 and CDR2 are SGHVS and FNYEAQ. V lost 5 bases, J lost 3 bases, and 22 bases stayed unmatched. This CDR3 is CASSPGYPRGLTTDYNEQFF. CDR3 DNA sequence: TGTGCCAGCAGCCCCGGTTATCCCCGGGGACTAACCACCGACTACAATGAGCAGTTCTTC.

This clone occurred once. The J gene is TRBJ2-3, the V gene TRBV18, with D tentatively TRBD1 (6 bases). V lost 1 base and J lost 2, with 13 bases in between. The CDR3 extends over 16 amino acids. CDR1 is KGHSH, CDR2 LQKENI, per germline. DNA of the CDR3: TGTGCCAGCTCACCACTCTCAGGGGTGGTCACAGATACGCAGTATTTT. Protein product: CASSPLSGVVTDTQYF.

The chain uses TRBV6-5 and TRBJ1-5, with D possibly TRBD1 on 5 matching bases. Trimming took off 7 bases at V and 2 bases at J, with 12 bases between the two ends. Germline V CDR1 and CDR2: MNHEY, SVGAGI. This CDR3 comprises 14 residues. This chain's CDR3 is CASKPGFGNQPQHF. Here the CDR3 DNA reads TGTGCCAGCAAACCAGGGTTTGGCAATCAGCCCCAGCATTTT.

As DNA, the CDR3 is TGTGCCTGCCGAAGTGGGCTAGCGGGGGGCCGAGAGACCCAGTACTTC. It codes for CACRSGLAGGRETQYF. The J gene is TRBJ2-5, the V gene TRBV27; 11 bases are a match to TRBD2. Germline V gene lookup returns CDR1 MNHEY and CDR2 SMNVEV (reference sequence). V lost 11 bases and J lost 4; bases outside the gene matches: 15. CDR3 size: 16 residues.

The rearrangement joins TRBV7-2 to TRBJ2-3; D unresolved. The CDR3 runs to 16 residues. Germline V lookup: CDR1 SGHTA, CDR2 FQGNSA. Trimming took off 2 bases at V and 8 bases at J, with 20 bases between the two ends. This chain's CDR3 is CASSLRSTPGLGTQYF. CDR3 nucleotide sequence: TGTGCCAGCAGCTTAAGGTCTACCCCCGGCTTGGGTACGCAGTATTTT.

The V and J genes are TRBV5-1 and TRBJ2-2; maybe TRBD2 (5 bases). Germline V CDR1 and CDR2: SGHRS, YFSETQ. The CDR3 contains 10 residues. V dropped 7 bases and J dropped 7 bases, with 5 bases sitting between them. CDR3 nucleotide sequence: TGCGCCAGCCGGGGCGGGGAGCTGTTTTTT. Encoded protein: CASRGGELFF. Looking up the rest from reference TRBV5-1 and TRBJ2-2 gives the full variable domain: KAGVTQTPRYLIKTRGQQVTLSCSPISGHRSVSWYQQTPGQGLQFLFEYFSETQRNKGNFPGRFSGRQFSNSRSEMNVSTLELGDSALYLCASRGGELFFGEGSRLTVL.

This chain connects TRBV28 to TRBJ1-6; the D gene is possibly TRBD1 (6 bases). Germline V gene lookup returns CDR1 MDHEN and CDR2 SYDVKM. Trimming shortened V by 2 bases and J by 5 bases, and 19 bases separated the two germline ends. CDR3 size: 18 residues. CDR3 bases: TGTGCCAGCAGTTTAACCAGTCCAGGGGTAATAGATAATTCACCCCTCCACTTT. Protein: CASSLTSPGVIDNSPLHF.

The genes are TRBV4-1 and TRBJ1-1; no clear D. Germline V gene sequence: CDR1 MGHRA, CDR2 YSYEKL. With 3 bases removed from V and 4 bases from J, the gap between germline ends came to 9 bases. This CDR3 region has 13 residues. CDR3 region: CASSHQLGTEAFF. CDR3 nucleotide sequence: TGCGCCAGCAGCCATCAGTTGGGCACTGAAGCTTTCTTT.

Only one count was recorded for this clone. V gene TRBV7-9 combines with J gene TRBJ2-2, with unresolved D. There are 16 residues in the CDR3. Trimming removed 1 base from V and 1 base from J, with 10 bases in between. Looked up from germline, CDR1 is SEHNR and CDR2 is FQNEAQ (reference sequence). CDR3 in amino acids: CASSLGATVNTGELFF. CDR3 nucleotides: TGTGCCAGCAGCTTAGGCGCGACCGTGAACACCGGGGAGCTGTTTTTT.

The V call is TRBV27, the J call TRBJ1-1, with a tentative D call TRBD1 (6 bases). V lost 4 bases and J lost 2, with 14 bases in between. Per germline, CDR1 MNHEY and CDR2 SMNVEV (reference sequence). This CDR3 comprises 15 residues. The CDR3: CASSSRDTTNTEAFF. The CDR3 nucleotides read TGTGCCAGCAGTTCGAGGGACACGACAAACACTGAAGCTTTCTTT.

For the CDR3, the DNA is TGTGCCAGCAGTTTAATGGGGGCCAATCAGCCCCAGCATTTT. Translation gives CASSLMGANQPQHF. This chain connects TRBV27 to TRBJ1-5; D is perhaps TRBD1 (6 bases). Deletions cut 2 bases from V and 3 bases from J, with 8 bases between. Germline values: CDR1 MNHEY, CDR2 SMNVEV (reference sequence). The CDR3 is 14 amino acids.

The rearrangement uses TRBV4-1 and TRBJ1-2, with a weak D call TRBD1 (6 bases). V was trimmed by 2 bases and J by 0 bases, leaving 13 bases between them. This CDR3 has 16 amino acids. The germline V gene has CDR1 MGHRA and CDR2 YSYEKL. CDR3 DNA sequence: TGCGCCAGCAGCCAAAATGACAGGTCGTCTAACTATGGCTACACCTTC. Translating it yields CASSQNDRSSNYGYTF.